This TCR beta chain was found in a study of T cells in Graves' hyperthyroidism and ophthalmopathy. Overall study findings and caveats: In the blood, most expanded thyroid clonotypes above 0.001 appeared as well.

TCR beta CDR3 regions were amplified from RNA. During a first-round RT-PCR of the TCR CDR3, the HTBI primer set was used. TCRdb used MiXCR to reprocess the multiplex PCR reads, holding one entry per CDR3 protein. This sample has 450,000 to 550,000 distinct CDR3 sequences; around 24% occur once, and the top ten carry about 11%. This clonotype was seen at least ten times. Its antigen is undetermined. The CDR3 has 16 amino acids. The V gene end was trimmed by 5 bases and the J gene end by 6 bases; junction bases not matched to a gene: 8. The germline V gene has CDR1 MNHNS and CDR2 SASEGT. This TCR was sampled from a woman in her 30s with Graves' ophthalmopathy. The chain couples TRBV6-1 to TRBJ2-3; 13 positions match TRBD2. Material: blood. CDR3 sequence: CASSPRLAGGRDTQYF. DNA of the CDR3: TGTGCCAGCAGTCCCCGACTAGCGGGGGGTAGGGATACGCAGTATTTT.